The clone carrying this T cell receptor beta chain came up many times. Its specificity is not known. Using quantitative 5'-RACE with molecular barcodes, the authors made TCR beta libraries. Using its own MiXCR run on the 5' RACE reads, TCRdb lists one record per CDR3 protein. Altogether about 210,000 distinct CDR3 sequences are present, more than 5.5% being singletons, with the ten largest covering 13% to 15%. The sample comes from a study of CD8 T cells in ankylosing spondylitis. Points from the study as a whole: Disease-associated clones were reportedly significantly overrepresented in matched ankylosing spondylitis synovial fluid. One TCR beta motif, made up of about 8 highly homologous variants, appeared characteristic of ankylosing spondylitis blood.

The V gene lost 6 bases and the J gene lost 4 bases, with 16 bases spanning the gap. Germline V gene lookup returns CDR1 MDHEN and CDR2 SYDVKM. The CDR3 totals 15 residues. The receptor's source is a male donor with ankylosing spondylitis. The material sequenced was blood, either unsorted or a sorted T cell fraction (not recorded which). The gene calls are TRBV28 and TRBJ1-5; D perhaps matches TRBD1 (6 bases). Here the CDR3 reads CASSLIGGSNQPQHF. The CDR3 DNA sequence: TGTGCCAGCAGCCTCATAGGGGGGTCAAATCAGCCCCAGCATTTT.